The rows below give T cell receptor beta chains drawn from one sample of a study of cytomegalovirus exposure and HLA in healthy donors. Sequenced by immunoSEQ multiplex PCR; TCRdb stores in-frame clones only, minus some. The data show about 180,000 clones, over 60% seen once. Sequenced sample: PBMCs. Every receptor here comes from a man aged 35-49 years in good health and CMV-seronegative. CDR3s include the opening cysteine and the closing phenylalanine or tryptophan. The order of the fields is J gene, clone size, D gene, V gene, CDR3 DNA, CDR3 protein. The D gene is left open where the match is weak. Clone size is given for some rows only: seen once, a few or many times, or a class if the clone is expanded.

>TRBJ2-1|NA|TRBD2|TRBV5-1
TGCGCCAGCAGCTTGGGGCGGGCGGGGGGCGCGTTCTTC
CASSLGRAGGAFF
>TRBJ2-5|NA|TRBD1|TRBV5-1
TGCGCCAGCAGCTTTGGACAGGGGGCTAGGGAGACCCAGTACTTC
CASSFGQGARETQYF
>TRBJ2-3|NA|TRBD2|TRBV7-6
TGTGCCAGCAGCCAGCGAACTAGCGGGAGGAGCACAGATACGCAGTATTTT
CASSQRTSGRSTDTQYF
>TRBJ2-2|few|TRBD1|TRBV18
TGTGCCAGCTCACCAGGGACAGGGGGAACCGGGGAGCTGTTTTTT
CASSPGTGGTGELFF
>TRBJ2-1|NA|TRBD2|TRBV7-3
TGTGCCAGCAGCCCCTCTAGCGGGAGTTTCAATGAGCAGTTCTTC
CASSPSSGSFNEQFF
>TRBJ2-1|NA|NA|TRBV9
TGTGCCAGCAGCCGAGAGAGCGGTAGCTCCTACAATGAGCAGTTCTTC
CASSRESGSSYNEQFF
>TRBJ2-7|NA|TRBD2|TRBV5-1
TGCGCCAGCAGCTTGTTGAGCGGGGGTAGCTCCTACGAGCAGTACTTC
CASSLLSGGSSYEQYF
>TRBJ2-7|once|NA|TRBV30
TGTGCCTGGAGTGTAGGAGACGGGGCCTACGAGCAGTACTTC
CAWSVGDGAYEQYF
>TRBJ1-6|NA|NA|TRBV5-1
TGCGCCAGCTCCTCTGGAGGGGGAGGGGGAAATTCACCCCTCCACTTT
CASSSGGGGGNSPLHF
>TRBJ2-3|NA|TRBD1|TRBV19
TGTGCCAGTAGTATACGACAGGGAAACACAGATACGCAGTATTTT
CASSIRQGNTDTQYF
>TRBJ1-1|NA|NA|TRBV10-3
TGTGCCATCAGTGACCAGTTTGGGAGTCAGCAATCGGCTTTCTTT
CAISDQFGSQQSAFF
>TRBJ2-5|NA|NA|TRBV5-1
TGCGCCAGCAGCTTGGAAGGGGCCCCGAATACCCAGTACTTC
CASSLEGAPNTQYF
>TRBJ2-3|NA|NA|TRBV5-1
TGCGCCAGCAGCCTGGGTCAAGCGTCCCCTAGCACAGATACGCAGTATTTT
CASSLGQASPSTDTQYF
>TRBJ1-4|NA|TRBD1|TRBV9
TGTGCCAGCAGCGGGGGGGACAGAGGTGAAAAACTGTTTTTT
CASSGGDRGEKLFF
>TRBJ2-1|NA|NA|TRBV5-6
TGTGCCAGCAGCTTGGCCCAGCGCCTCTCCTACAATGAGCAGTTCTTC
CASSLAQRLSYNEQFF
>TRBJ1-1|NA|NA|TRBV4-1
TGCGCCAGCACCCGAGGAACGACAGCCCGCACGAACACTGAAGCTTTCTTT
CASTRGTTARTNTEAFF
>TRBJ1-4|NA|NA|TRBV15
TGTGCCACCAGCAGGCAGGACAGAACTAATGAAAAACTGTTTTTT
CATSRQDRTNEKLFF
>TRBJ2-5|few|NA|TRBV10-3
TGTGCCACCACTGCGGCAGTACAAGAGACCCAGTACTTC
CATTAAVQETQYF
>TRBJ1-3|NA|NA|TRBV5-1
TGCGCCAGCAGCTTGGGGGGCTCCGGAAACACCATATATTTT
CASSLGGSGNTIYF
>TRBJ2-7|NA|NA|TRBV19
TGTGCCAGTAGGGGGTTCGGGACTTCAGATGCCTACGAGCAGTACTTC
CASRGFGTSDAYEQYF
>TRBJ2-3|NA|NA|TRBV13
TGTGCCAGCAGCTTAGGAGGGAGTGATACGCAGTATTTT
CASSLGGSDTQYF
>TRBJ2-1|NA|TRBD1|TRBV9
TGTGCCAGCAGCGTAGCTACAGGGGAGCGCCGTACGAATGAGCAGTTCTTC
CASSVATGERRTNEQFF
>TRBJ2-7|NA|NA|TRBV5-6
TGTGCCAGCAGCTTGTTTGAAGGAGTTTCCTTC
CASSLFEGVSF
>TRBJ2-5|few|NA|TRBV5-1
TGCGCCAGCAGCTTGATCCCTAGCGACGAGACCCAGTACTTC
CASSLIPSDETQYF
>TRBJ1-5|NA|TRBD1|TRBV2
TGTGCCAGCAGTGATGGGACAGGGGAAGCCGATCAGCCCCAGCATTTT
CASSDGTGEADQPQHF
>TRBJ1-2|NA|NA|TRBV21-1
TGTGCCAGCAGATGCCTCCCCGGGGGCTACACCTTC
CASRCLPGGYTF
>TRBJ1-5|NA|NA|TRBV4-3
TGCGCCAGCAGCCAAGACAGTTCCCATCAGCCCCAGCATTTT
CASSQDSSHQPQHF
>TRBJ2-1|NA|NA|TRBV9
TGTGCCAGCAGCTACCTGTTCTCAGGGGTGTACAATGAGCAGTTCTTC
CASSYLFSGVYNEQFF
>TRBJ2-3|NA|TRBD2|TRBV27
TGTGCCAGCAGTTTATCCGCTGCCGGGAGGGATACGCAGTATTTT
CASSLSAAGRDTQYF